This entry is about one T cell receptor beta chain. Its antigen remains unidentified. Qualities for individual bases were not recorded, and no much larger clone is one base off. The data were obtained in a study of T cell responses to AZD1222 COVID-19 vaccine (dated by TCRdb to the early 2020s). Describing the broader study: A total of approximately 230 trial participants underwent TCR sequencing, of whom approximately 210 received two doses of AZD1222 and about 25 received two doses of the MenACWY control vaccine. Trial participants were enrolled into age subgroups of 18-55, 56-69 and 70-plus years, which contained 148, 28 and 57 TCR-sequenced participants, respectively.

The paper as a whole reports these results and caveats: Epitopes outside the regions mutated in the B.1.351 and B.1.1.7 variants were reportedly recognized by nearly half of the unique spike-specific TCRs. The whole spike protein was spanned by vaccine-associated CD4 TCRs, and dominant responses were seen in regions 160-218 and 743-854. Participants were mostly white British and included more females than males, and it was suggested by the authors that clonal diversity may have been underestimated. Conclusions about previously exposed vaccinees are limited, since just a handful of AZD1222 recipients were seropositive for SARS-CoV-2 at baseline. Spike-specific TCR breadth and depth rose significantly after two AZD1222 doses compared with day 0 and with MenACWY recipients. In the small 56-69-year group, the increase in depth fell short of significance, most likely because of low power. Because no day 14 peak-response samples were available, the repertoires could be characterized only after the peak T cell response.

The CDR3 regions of human TCRbeta chains were subjected to immunosequencing. In the source study's methods: TCRs in the repertoires were matched against a reference library of SARS-CoV-2-specific TCRs that had been generated with the MIRA antigen-specificity platform. Breadth was defined as the fraction of unique TCRs that were SARS-CoV-2-associated, and depth was defined as the fraction of total T cells that were SARS-CoV-2-associated. Using the MIRA data, every spike-specific TCR was mapped to the spike region that the TCR reacted to and assigned to either a CD4 or a CD8 class. Log10-transformed breadth and depth values were compared by one-way ANOVA with Sidak's multiple comparisons tests. The table was pulled from immuneACCESS by TCRdb, which kept in-frame rearrangements only. Such tables lose some clones; where checked, under half of the loss comes from unresolved V genes, and the rest has no known cause. V and J calls and clone size are as listed in that table; D and trimming were resolved from the DNA. The sample table records 15,000 to 20,000 clones; roughly 90% of these occur just once. About 8.7% of the sample rests with the top ten.

Taken with the paper, the label for time point translates to: about 28 days (+/-7) after the second vaccine dose. Because spike-specific TCR depth and breadth did not differ between the two schedules, AZD1222 recipients who got a second dose at roughly 4 weeks were pooled with those who got a second dose at roughly 12 weeks. Vaccinee samples came from UK trials COV001 and COV002, including a single-blind randomized controlled phase 2/3 trial of AZD1222 (ChAdOx1 nCoV-19) in healthy adults. Trial participant PBMC samples were collected at day 0 and day 28 after the second dose for TCRbeta chain sequencing. The CDR3 sequence holds 14 residues, the cysteine and phenylalanine included. Only the CDR3 portion is preserved as DNA: 42 bases, with reading frame beginning at the first base. Reading the germline V gene gives CDR1 SGHRS and CDR2 YFSETQ. Relative to germline, V is 7 bases shorter and J is 5 bases shorter, with 18 bases between their ends.

Rearrangement joined TRBV5-1 to TRBJ1-1, with the D gene not confidently named. The clonotype was recovered from an adult who received the AZD1222 COVID-19 vaccine. The material sequenced was peripheral blood, taken 28 days after the second AZD1222 dose. The DNA sequence is given as TGCGCCAGCCGGAGGAATCTGGGGAGGACTGAAGCTTTCTTT. This gives the protein CASRRNLGRTEAFF.